This passage covers 30 T cell receptor beta chains from one sample sequenced in a study of blood T cell repertoires in COVID-19. Some clones are missing from TCRdb's copy, which holds only in-frame ones; the method was immunoSEQ multiplex PCR. The table lists fewer than 250,000 clones, just under 90% of them singletons. Source material: peripheral blood. Source of these receptors: a man aged 30 to 45 with COVID-19, enrolled during active disease.

The chain is built from TRBV4-2 and TRBJ2-1; D unclear. Germline V gives CDR1 LGHNA, CDR2 YNFKEQ. The length of the CDR3 is 14 residues. V was trimmed by 4 bases and J by 0 bases, leaving 7 bases between them. This CDR3 reads CASSPDSSYNEQFF. CDR3 nucleotide sequence: TGTGCCAGCAGCCCTGATAGCTCCTACAATGAGCAGTTCTTC.

This chain joins TRBV6-5 and TRBJ2-7; 8 positions agree with TRBD2. The germline CDR1 and CDR2 sequences are MNHEY and SVGAGI. V lost 2 bases and J lost 5; bases outside the gene matches: 5. CDR3 length: 14 residues. CDR3 loop: CASSYTGGLDEQYF. CDR3 sequence (DNA): TGTGCCAGCAGTTACACGGGAGGGCTCGACGAGCAGTACTTC.

The chain employs TRBV7-9 and TRBJ2-7; 9 positions match TRBD1. CDR3 size: 13 residues. V was pared by 11 bases and J by 5 bases, with 10 bases of the junction left unmatched. Per the germline V gene, CDR1 is SEHNR and CDR2 is FQNEAQ (reference sequence). In nucleotides, the CDR3 is TGTGCCGTCGAGGGGGACAGGGTCGACGAGCAGTACTTC. This translates into CAVEGDRVDEQYF. The whole variable domain, remainder taken from reference TRBV7-9 and TRBJ2-7, is DTGVSQNPRHKITKRGQNVTFRCDPISEHNRLYWYRQTLGQGPEFLTYFQNEAQLEKSRLLSDRFSAERPKGSFSTLEIQRTEQGDSAMYLCAVEGDRVDEQYFGPGTRLTVT.

The chain employs TRBV5-1 and TRBJ1-2; the D gene is possibly TRBD1 (6 bases). The germline V gene has CDR1 SGHRS and CDR2 YFSETQ. Trimming cost V 0 bases and J 5 bases, with 17 bases left between them. The CDR3 sequence is 16 residues long. As DNA, the CDR3 is TGCGCCAGCAGCTTGGTGGGACCGAGGGGGATTTATGGCTACACCTTC. It translates to CASSLVGPRGIYGYTF.

J is TRBJ1-1 and V is TRBV7-8; D remains unclear. The CDR3 is made up of 16 amino acids. The germline CDR1 and CDR2 sequences are SGHVS and FQNEAQ. Deletions cut 7 bases from V and 8 bases from J, with 26 bases between. The CDR3: CASTLAGSLEIQEAFF. In DNA, the CDR3 is TGTGCCAGCACTCTAGCTGGGAGTTTAGAGATCCAGGAAGCTTTCTTT.

The V gene is TRBV9, the J gene TRBJ2-7; a weak D match, TRBD2 (5 bases). Per the germline V gene, CDR1 is SGDLS and CDR2 is YYNGEE. Trimming pared 1 base from V and 4 bases from J, leaving 15 bases between. The CDR3 consists of 15 residues. CDR3 DNA: TGTGCCAGCAGCGTAAGCTCCGCCCGGGGATACGAGCAGTACTTC. Protein product: CASSVSSARGYEQYF.

This clone was seen a handful of times. V and J are TRBV7-8 and TRBJ2-1; D might be TRBD2 (6 bases). The V gene's germline CDR1 is SGHVS and CDR2 FQNEAQ. The CDR3 loop spans 14 amino acids. Trimming took 5 bases from V and 4 from J, leaving 12 bases between them. CDR3 DNA: TGTGCCAGCAGCGACCGGGACTTTTACAATGAGCAGTTCTTC. Translation gives CASSDRDFYNEQFF. Based on the CDR3 plus reference TRBV7-8 and TRBJ2-1, the full variable domain is GAGVSQSPRYKVAKRGQDVALRCDPISGHVSLFWYQQALGQGPEFLTYFQNEAQLDKSGLPSDRFFAERPEGSVSTLKIQRTQQEDSAVYLCASSDRDFYNEQFFGPGTRLTVL.

The rearrangement uses TRBV7-3 and TRBJ2-5, with a tentative D call TRBD2 (6 bases). Germline lookup yields CDR1 SGHTA and CDR2 FQGTGA. The CDR3 extends over 15 amino acids. The V gene lost 3 bases and the J gene lost 4 bases, with 15 bases spanning the gap. CDR3 amino acids: CASSFTGTDGETQYF. The DNA of the CDR3 is TGTGCCAGCAGCTTTACCGGGACTGACGGAGAGACCCAGTACTTC.

This clone has a single count. The V and J genes are TRBV15 and TRBJ1-6; D may be TRBD1 (5 bases). V was trimmed by 0 bases and J by 10 bases, leaving 13 bases between them. The CDR3 is 15 residues long. Germline V gene lookup returns CDR1 LNHNV and CDR2 YYDKDF (reference sequence). The CDR3 sequence is CATSRDYGGPSPLHF. CDR3 nucleotides: TGTGCCACCAGCAGAGATTACGGGGGACCCTCACCCCTCCACTTT.

The V gene is TRBV5-4, the J gene TRBJ1-3; D is uncertain. Trimming took 0 bases from V and 5 from J, leaving 6 bases between them. CDR3 size: 13 residues. From germline, CDR1 is SGHNT and CDR2 YYREEE (reference sequence). The CDR3 spells CASSLDRRNTIYF. The CDR3 DNA is TGTGCCAGCAGCTTGGACAGAAGAAACACCATATATTTT.

This sequence joins TRBV11-3 and TRBJ2-2, with D possibly TRBD1 on 6 matching bases. This CDR3 is 18 amino acids long. Germline CDR1 is SGHNT and CDR2 is YENEEA. V was cut by 2 bases and J by 4 bases, with 20 bases left in between. Written as DNA, the CDR3 is TGTGCCAGCAGCTTATCACTCGGCGACAGGAGAGCCACCGGGGAGCTGTTTTTT. Its protein product is CASSLSLGDRRATGELFF.

The genes are TRBV7-9 and TRBJ2-7; tentative D call: TRBD1 (6 bases). V was trimmed by 5 bases and J by 2 bases, leaving 10 bases between them. The CDR3 loop spans 13 amino acids. CDR1 SEHNR and CDR2 FQNEAQ come from the germline V gene (reference sequence). CDR3 residues: CASSPRTAYEQYF. The CDR3 nucleotides are TGTGCCAGCAGCCCAAGGACAGCCTACGAGCAGTACTTC.

The V gene is TRBV28, the J gene TRBJ1-3, with 12 bases aligning to TRBD1. With V trimmed by 1 base and J by 1 base, 2 bases remained unmatched. Germline V gene sequence: CDR1 MDHEN, CDR2 SYDVKM. CDR3 length: 17 residues. The CDR3 sequence is CASSLSGQGASGNTIYF. CDR3 bases: TGTGCCAGCAGTTTATCGGGACAGGGGGCTTCTGGAAACACCATATATTTT.

The gene calls are TRBV7-9 and TRBJ2-7; TRBD1 might be the D (7 bases). The ends were cut back, 5 bases at V and 2 bases at J, with 13 bases in the middle. The CDR3 length is 14 residues. Germline V CDR1 and CDR2: SEHNR, FQNEAQ (reference sequence). For the CDR3, the DNA is TGTGCCAGCAGCATGGGGGGACAGACCTACGAGCAGTACTTC. This gives the protein CASSMGGQTYEQYF.

The chain employs TRBV7-9 and TRBJ1-5, with a tentative D call TRBD1 (5 bases). Germline V lookup: CDR1 SEHNR, CDR2 FQNEAQ (reference sequence). The ends were cut back, 4 bases at V and 4 bases at J, with 11 bases in the middle. The CDR3 runs 14 residues. The CDR3 coding sequence is TGTGCCAGCAGCTACCTGACAGAAAATCAGCCCCAGCATTTT. Amino acid sequence: CASSYLTENQPQHF.

The chain is built from TRBV5-1 and TRBJ1-6; TRBD1 might be the D (5 bases). V was trimmed by 1 base and J by 7 bases, leaving 15 bases between them. This CDR3 spans 16 amino acids. The germline V gene has CDR1 SGHRS and CDR2 YFSETQ. This CDR3 is CASSLRPGLQNSPLHF. The CDR3 DNA sequence: TGCGCCAGCAGCTTGAGGCCGGGACTGCAAAATTCACCCCTCCACTTT.

The V gene is TRBV29-1, the J gene TRBJ2-1; D gene ambiguous. Trimming removed 1 base at V and 5 bases at J, with 9 bases between. The CDR3 spans 13 residues. CDR1 SQVTM and CDR2 ANQGSEA come from the germline V gene. CDR3 in DNA: TGCAGCGTTGAAGTCTCCCTTGACAATGAGCAGTTCTTC. Residues: CSVEVSLDNEQFF.

The chain recombines TRBV3-1 (or the pseudogene TRBV3-2) with TRBJ1-6; no reliable D call. V shed 4 bases and J shed 7 bases, with 11 bases lying between them. The V gene's germline CDR1 is LGHDT and CDR2 YNNKEL (reference sequence). The CDR3 spans 14 residues. CDR3 sequence: CASSPGNLNSPLHF. In DNA form, the CDR3 reads TGTGCCAGCAGCCCCGGGAACCTAAATTCACCCCTCCACTTT.

The chain joins TRBV27 to TRBJ1-2; 8 positions agree with TRBD1. After removal of 6 bases from V and 4 bases from J, the junction contained 10 bases not matched to a gene. The CDR3 is made up of 15 amino acids. Germline values: CDR1 MNHEY, CDR2 SMNVEV (reference sequence). DNA for the CDR3: TGTGCCAGCAGGTCGCCCCAGGGGGCGATCTATGGCTACACCTTC. This encodes CASRSPQGAIYGYTF.

The V gene is TRBV5-6, the J gene TRBJ2-1, with D possibly TRBD2 on 6 matching bases. The ends were cut back, 4 bases at V and 4 bases at J, with 15 bases in the middle. The CDR3 is 15 amino acids. Germline V gene lookup returns CDR1 SGHDT and CDR2 YYEEEE. CDR3 sequence (DNA): TGTGCCAGCAGCCGCGGGCGTGCGGGGTACAATGAGCAGTTCTTC. Its translation: CASSRGRAGYNEQFF.

This rearrangement joins TRBV3-1 (or the pseudogene TRBV3-2) to TRBJ2-7, with 7 bases fitting TRBD1. The length of the CDR3 is 14 residues. Trimming took 4 bases from V and 4 from J; bases not matched to a gene: 7. Germline V gene lookup returns CDR1 LGHDT and CDR2 YNNKEL (reference sequence). The CDR3, as DNA: TGTGCCAGCAGCCCGTTAGGGGGCCGATACGAGCAGTACTTC. Protein: CASSPLGGRYEQYF.

This chain links TRBV19 with TRBJ1-3; no clear D gene. The germline V gene has CDR1 LNHDA and CDR2 SQIVND (reference sequence). V gave up 4 bases and J gave up 0 bases, with 4 bases separating them. CDR3 size: 13 residues. For the CDR3, the DNA is TGTGCCAGTAGTAGTTACTCTGGAAACACCATATATTTT. Translated: CASSSYSGNTIYF.

The V gene is TRBV12-3 or TRBV12-4, the J gene TRBJ2-1; D ambiguous. The CDR3 is made up of 13 amino acids. V was pared by 5 bases and J by 9 bases, with 14 bases between. This CDR3 reads CASSPLVAGEQFF. Written as DNA, the CDR3 is TGTGCCAGCAGTCCATTAGTTGCCGGTGAGCAGTTCTTC.

The rearrangement joins TRBV25-1 to TRBJ2-7; TRBD1 is a possible D gene (6 bases). The CDR3 consists of 15 residues. CDR1 MGHDK and CDR2 SYGVNS come from the germline V gene. Trimming pared 1 base from V and 0 bases from J, leaving 10 bases between. The chain's CDR3 is CASSESGDLSYEQYF. The CDR3 nucleotides read TGTGCCAGCAGTGAATCAGGGGACCTCTCCTACGAGCAGTACTTC.

This chain links TRBV10-3 with TRBJ2-7; weak D call: TRBD1 (6 bases). Trimming stripped 3 bases from V and 12 bases from J, with 12 bases between. This CDR3 has 11 amino acids. Germline values: CDR1 ENHRY, CDR2 SYGVKD. For the CDR3, the DNA is TGTGCCATCAGTGAACTGACAGGAGCGTACTTC. Its translation is CAISELTGAYF.

J is TRBJ1-1 and V is TRBV18; D perhaps matches TRBD1 (6 bases). From germline, CDR1 is KGHSH and CDR2 LQKENI. This CDR3 contains 14 residues. V was pared by 1 base and J by 4 bases, with 10 bases between. The CDR3 nucleotides are TGTGCCAGCTCACCACGACAGGAGAGCACTGAAGCTTTCTTT. Protein sequence: CASSPRQESTEAFF.

V gene TRBV7-2 combines with J gene TRBJ2-5, with 8 bases fitting TRBD2. The CDR3 runs 15 residues. J was trimmed by 5 bases and V by 1 base; bases with no gene match: 6. From germline, CDR1 is SGHTA and CDR2 FQGNSA. CDR3 bases: TGTGCCAGCAGCTTAGGCGGACTAGCTGGGGAGACCCAGTACTTC. Amino acids: CASSLGGLAGETQYF.

This clone was seen a single time. The chain recombines TRBV3-1 (or the pseudogene TRBV3-2) with TRBJ2-1; 10 nucleotides match TRBD2. V trimming: 0 bases; J trimming: 10 bases; junction bases outside the gene matches: 9. This CDR3 contains 16 residues. The V gene's germline CDR1 is LGHDT and CDR2 YNNKEL (reference sequence). CDR3 protein: CASSQEAASGGQEQFF. In nucleotides, the CDR3 is TGTGCCAGCAGCCAAGAAGCCGCTAGCGGGGGCCAGGAGCAGTTCTTC.

The genes are TRBV7-9 and TRBJ2-7; D perhaps matches TRBD1 (6 bases). Trimming cost V 4 bases and J 0 bases, with 10 bases left between them. This CDR3 is 14 amino acids long. Germline V gives CDR1 SEHNR, CDR2 FQNEAQ (reference sequence). The CDR3 loop is CASSSQGSSYEQYF. CDR3 nucleotides: TGTGCCAGCAGCTCACAGGGATCCTCCTACGAGCAGTACTTC. Filled out from reference TRBV7-9 and TRBJ2-7, the complete variable domain reads DTGVSQNPRHKITKRGQNVTFRCDPISEHNRLYWYRQTLGQGPEFLTYFQNEAQLEKSRLLSDRFSAERPKGSFSTLEIQRTEQGDSAMYLCASSSQGSSYEQYFGPGTRLTVT.

This chain uses TRBV6-5 with TRBJ2-7, with 7 bases matching TRBD1. This CDR3 has 15 residues. J lost 3 bases, V lost 6 bases, and 11 bases had no gene match. CDR1 MNHEY and CDR2 SVGAGI come from the germline V gene. CDR3 in amino acids: CASRLNRGEGYEQYF. The CDR3 DNA reads TGTGCCAGCAGACTTAACAGGGGAGAGGGCTACGAGCAGTACTTC.